The T cell receptor (beta chain) described here comes from a study of CD8 T cells in ankylosing spondylitis. TCRdb recomputed calls from the 5' RACE reads with MiXCR, one row per CDR3 protein. In the table there are a few hundred thousand distinct CDR3 sequences, 9.5% to 13% of which are singletons. V lost 5 bases and J lost 8; bases outside the gene matches: 7. The CDR3 is 14 amino acids. Germline CDR1 reads DFQATT; CDR2 reads SNEGSKA (reference sequence). In this sample, this clonotype turned up many times. Its antigen is currently unknown. General study findings and limits: Seemingly distinctive of ankylosing spondylitis blood was a TCR beta motif formed by eight highly homologous variants.

This receptor was obtained from a female donor with ankylosing spondylitis or in good health (not recorded which). The chain combines TRBV20-1 with TRBJ1-6, with 9 bases aligning to TRBD1. Sequencing was performed on blood, either unsorted or a sorted T cell fraction (not recorded which). The chain's CDR3 is CSAPPGTGHSPLHF. The DNA for the CDR3 is TGCAGTGCTCCACCCGGGACAGGGCATTCACCCCTCCACTTT.